This TCR beta chain comes out of a study of regulatory T cells in long-lasting Graves disease (dated by TCRdb to the early 2020s). Regarding the research as a whole: Antithyroid drugs had been taken for less than 3 months by newly diagnosed Graves' disease patients. The study was conducted in China and was registered as a clinical trial. Patients with persistent Graves' disease were compared with patients with newly diagnosed Graves' disease using TCR sequencing and RNA sequencing of peripheral blood. A total of 35 or so samples underwent TCR sequencing: around 13 from persistent and approximately 20 from newly diagnosed Graves' disease patients. What the study reported, not specific to this receptor: Lower TCR Shannon entropy and fewer highly expanded clones were observed in persistent Graves' disease patients than in newly diagnosed patients, which suggested clonal expansion. The small sample size was acknowledged by the authors as a limitation that may reduce accuracy. Because the primary lesion, thyroid tissue, could not be accessed, the study looked at peripheral blood alone. A larger number of public clonotypes was shared among persistent patients (around 2,700) than among newly diagnosed patients (roughly 970). Sequencing and analysis were restricted to the TCR beta chain. Persistent disease showed preferential use of TRBV28, TRBJ1-2 and TRBJ2-5, whereas newly diagnosed disease favored TRBV20-1 and TRBJ2-1.

Reading the label with the study, this specimen's time point is: newly diagnosed GD, antithyroid drugs for less than 3 months. For both TCR sequencing and RNA sequencing, RNA was extracted from PBMCs in TRIzol. Graves' disease was diagnosed according to American Thyroid Association guidelines. Patients were recruited from an endocrinology department in Xi'an, China. Each patient gave approximately 9.7 milliliters of peripheral blood, collected in an EDTA anticoagulant tube. Ficoll Paque Plus density gradient separation was used to isolate PBMCs, and no further T cell sorting was done. An Agilent 2100 Bioanalyzer and agarose gel were used to assess RNA quality, and a NanoDrop 2000 was used to measure RNA concentration. Library preparation employed multiplex PCR. Data came from an Illumina HiSeq 4000. TCR beta libraries were built with iRepertoire HTBI primers and Arm-PCR amplification of CDR3 regions. Before sequencing, the PCR products went through gel purification. Turning to the authors' computational methods: Across samples, about 64 TRBV and 15 or so TRBJ segments were identified and used for gene usage analysis of CDR3 amino acid clonotypes. COPE and FqMerger were used to merge the filtered high-quality paired reads into contigs. BLAST was used to align contigs to the IMGT TRBV, TRBD and TRBJ reference genes, and CDR3 was defined following IMGT. Any clonotype with a frequency above 0.1% was classified as a highly expanded clone. Shannon entropy was used to measure repertoire diversity, and the Gini coefficient was used to measure V-J evenness. Clonotypes shared by more than one individual were considered public. TCRdb trimmed the raw reads at Q25, called clones with MiXCR and kept productive beta chains. Rows with one shared CDR3 protein collapse into an entry with the most common genes and DNA. In this record, the V and J calls reflect TCRdb's handling and not the investigators' own analysis. This sample lists approximately 350,000 distinct CDR3 sequences; 16% were detected once. About 32% of the sample is taken by the ten largest.

The CDR3 goes from the cysteine to the phenylalanine over 14 residues. CDR3 DNA only is kept here, 42 bases in frame from base 1. Sequences MGHRA (CDR1) and YSYEKL (CDR2) are obtained from the germline V gene. V is cut by 4 bases and J by 3 bases, and the space between the germline ends is 13 bases. There are many counts of this clonotype. Its antigen specificity is not known. No base quality information exists; no much larger clone differs at one position. The same data also contributed to another study, on T cells in Graves' hyperthyroidism and ophthalmopathy. From the second report: A patient counted as having stable Graves' hyperthyroidism if no progression to ophthalmopathy occurred over 18 months of follow-up. The hyperthyroidism patients were between 18 and 65 years old and newly diagnosed, with a disease duration of less than 2 months. Any patient with an uncontrolled infection, another autoimmune disease, pregnancy or lactation was excluded. Diagnoses were based on clinical symptoms, serum thyroxine and TRAb, thyroid ultrasound and orbital computed tomography. The first round of RT-PCR for the TCR CDR3 was performed with the HTBI primer set and the Qiagen OneStep RT-PCR kit. Blood samples also contained most of the expanded thyroid clonotypes (frequency above 0.001), which suggests that blood repertoires may reflect thyroid immune responses. A 13 V-J signature model separated ophthalmopathy from stable hyperthyroidism, with about 90% sensitivity and about 81% specificity in cross-validation and 80%/75% in testing. In validation, progression to ophthalmopathy was predicted by the model with around 71% sensitivity and approximately 78% specificity, a median of roughly 6 months before onset. A discovery cohort of approximately 100 patients, 43 with Graves' ophthalmopathy and 57 with stable Graves' hyperthyroidism, was used to find distinguishing TCR V-J signatures. Whether ophthalmopathy could be predicted prospectively was tested in an independent validation cohort made up of roughly 19 hyperthyroidism patients plus 17 patients who later progressed to ophthalmopathy. The 80 to 100 discovery patients were randomly divided into training and test sets at a 7:3 ratio. In addition, the study compared T-cell repertoires in thyroid tissue and in blood from about 6 Graves' hyperthyroidism patients. Once sampling was done, hyperthyroidism patients were given methimazole at a starting dose of 30 mg daily, whereas ophthalmopathy patients were given high-dose intravenous methylprednisolone. A second multiplex PCR round built the libraries, followed by size selection and purification. Libraries were sequenced paired-end with 100 bp reads on an Illumina HiSeq2000. SOAPnuke was used to process the raw data, removing reads that contained adapters or uncalled bases, had a mean Phred below 15, or lacked an exact match to the constant primer or identifier. High-quality paired reads were merged with COPE v1.2.5, and unique nucleotide sequences were defined as clonotypes. MiTCR v1.1 was used to align the clonotypes against IMGT TRBV, TRBD and TRBJ reference segments. Analysis was restricted to V-J combinations with a frequency above 0.0001, which covered roughly 99% of repertoires. A TCS score was defined as the ratio between F50 (clonal expansion) and ExV (chaos), using BLOSUM62-based TCRdist between CDR3 peptides within each V-J. Welch's t-statistics and random forest reduced several hundred V-J features to around 14, which were used in a naive Bayes classifier (R e1071). No statistical method was used to fix the sample size in advance, and group allocation was not hidden from the investigators. TCR Vbeta CDR3 sequencing of 140 or so peripheral blood samples (approximately 44 ophthalmopathy, about 74 hyperthyroidism and roughly 17 progressor patients) is reported in the paper.

The material was peripheral blood mononuclear cells (PBMCs), obtained at new diagnosis, from a patient treated with antithyroid drugs. The V gene is TRBV4-1 and the J gene is TRBJ2-7; the D gene is possibly TRBD1, with 5 bases matching. This receptor was identified in a man aged 35 to 55 with Graves disease. Donor details come from another sample of the same person, matched by shared clones. The bases are TGCGCCAGCAGCCGTAACAGGATGAACTACGAGCAGTACTTC. This gives the protein CASSRNRMNYEQYF.